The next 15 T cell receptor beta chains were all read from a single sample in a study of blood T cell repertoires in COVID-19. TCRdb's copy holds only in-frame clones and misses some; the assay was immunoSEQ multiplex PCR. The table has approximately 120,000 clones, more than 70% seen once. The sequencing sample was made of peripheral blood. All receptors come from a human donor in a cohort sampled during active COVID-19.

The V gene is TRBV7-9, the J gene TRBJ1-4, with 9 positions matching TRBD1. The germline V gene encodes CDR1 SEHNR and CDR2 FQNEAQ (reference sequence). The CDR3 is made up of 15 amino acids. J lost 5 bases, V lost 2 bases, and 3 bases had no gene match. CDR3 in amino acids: CASSLPTGGNEKLFF. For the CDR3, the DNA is TGTGCCAGCAGCTTACCGACAGGGGGAAATGAAAAACTGTTTTTT.

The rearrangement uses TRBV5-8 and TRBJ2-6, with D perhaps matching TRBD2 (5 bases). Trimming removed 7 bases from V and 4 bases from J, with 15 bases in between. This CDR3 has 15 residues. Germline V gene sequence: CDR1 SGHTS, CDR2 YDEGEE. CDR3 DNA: TGTGCCAGCGACCCAGGAGGTTTCGGGGCCAACGTCCTGACTTTC. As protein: CASDPGGFGANVLTF.

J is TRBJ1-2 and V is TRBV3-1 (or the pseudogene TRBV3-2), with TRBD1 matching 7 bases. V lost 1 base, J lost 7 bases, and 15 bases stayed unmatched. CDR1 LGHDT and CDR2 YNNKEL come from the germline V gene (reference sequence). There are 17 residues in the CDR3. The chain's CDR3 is CASSQGGSRQGGGGYTF. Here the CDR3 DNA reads TGTGCCAGCAGCCAAGGAGGTAGTCGCCAGGGGGGTGGTGGCTACACCTTC.

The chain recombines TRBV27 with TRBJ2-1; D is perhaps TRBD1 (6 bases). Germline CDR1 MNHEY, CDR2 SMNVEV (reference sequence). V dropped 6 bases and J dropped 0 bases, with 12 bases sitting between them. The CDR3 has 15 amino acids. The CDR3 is CASSLVQGSYNEQFF. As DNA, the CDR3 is TGTGCCAGCAGCCTGGTACAGGGCTCCTACAATGAGCAGTTCTTC.

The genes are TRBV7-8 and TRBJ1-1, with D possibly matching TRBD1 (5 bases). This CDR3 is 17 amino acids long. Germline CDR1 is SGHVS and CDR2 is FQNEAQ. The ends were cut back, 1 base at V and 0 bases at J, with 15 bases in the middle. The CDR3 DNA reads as TGTGCCAGCAGCTTAGAGAGACAGTATGTTATGAACACTGAAGCTTTCTTT. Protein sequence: CASSLERQYVMNTEAFF.

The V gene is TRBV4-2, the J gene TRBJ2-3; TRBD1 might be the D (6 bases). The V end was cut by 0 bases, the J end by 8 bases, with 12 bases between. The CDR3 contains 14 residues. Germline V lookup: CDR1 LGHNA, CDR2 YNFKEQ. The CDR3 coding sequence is TGTGCCAGCAGCCAAGATAGAGGGGGAGCTACGCAGTATTTT. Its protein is CASSQDRGGATQYF.

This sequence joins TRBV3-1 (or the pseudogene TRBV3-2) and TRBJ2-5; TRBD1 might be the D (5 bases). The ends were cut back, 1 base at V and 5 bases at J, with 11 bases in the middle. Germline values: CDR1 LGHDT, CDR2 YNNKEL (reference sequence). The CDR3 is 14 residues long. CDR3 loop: CASSQVAGKETQYF. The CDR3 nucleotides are TGTGCCAGCAGCCAAGTGGCAGGGAAGGAGACCCAGTACTTC.

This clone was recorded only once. CDR3: CASSPTPPTSGGAGEQFF. As DNA, the CDR3 is TGTGCCAGCAGCCCGACACCTCCGACTAGCGGGGGGGCCGGTGAGCAGTTCTTC. This sequence joins TRBV9 and TRBJ2-1; 14 bases align to TRBD2. This CDR3 comprises 18 residues. With V trimmed by 4 bases and J by 9 bases, 15 bases remained unmatched. Per germline, CDR1 SGDLS and CDR2 YYNGEE.

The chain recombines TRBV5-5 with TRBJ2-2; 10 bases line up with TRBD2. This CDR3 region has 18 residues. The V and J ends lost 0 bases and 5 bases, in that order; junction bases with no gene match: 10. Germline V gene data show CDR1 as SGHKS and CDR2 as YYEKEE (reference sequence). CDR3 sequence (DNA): TGTGCCAGCAGCTTGGCCGATCTAGCGGGAGTTTGGACCGGGGAGCTGTTTTTT. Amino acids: CASSLADLAGVWTGELFF.

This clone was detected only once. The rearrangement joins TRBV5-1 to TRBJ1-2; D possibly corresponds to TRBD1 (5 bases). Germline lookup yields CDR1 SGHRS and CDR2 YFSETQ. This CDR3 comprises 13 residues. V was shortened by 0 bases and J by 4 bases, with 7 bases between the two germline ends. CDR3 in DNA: TGCGCCAGCAGCTTGGGACAGCTCTATGGCTACACCTTC. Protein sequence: CASSLGQLYGYTF.

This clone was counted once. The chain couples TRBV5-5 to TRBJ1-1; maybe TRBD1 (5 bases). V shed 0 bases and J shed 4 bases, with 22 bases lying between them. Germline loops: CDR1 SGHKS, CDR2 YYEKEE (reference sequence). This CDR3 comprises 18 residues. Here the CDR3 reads CASSLADSPFGGSTEAFF. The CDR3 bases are TGTGCCAGCAGCTTGGCTGATTCGCCCTTCGGGGGATCCACTGAAGCTTTCTTT.

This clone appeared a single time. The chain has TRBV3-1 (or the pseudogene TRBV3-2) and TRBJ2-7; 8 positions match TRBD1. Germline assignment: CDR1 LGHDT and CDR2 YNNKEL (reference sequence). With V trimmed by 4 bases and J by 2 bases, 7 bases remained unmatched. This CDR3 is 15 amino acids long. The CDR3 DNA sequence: TGTGCCAGCAGCCTTGGGACAGGCGGACCCTACGAGCAGTACTTC. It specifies CASSLGTGGPYEQYF.

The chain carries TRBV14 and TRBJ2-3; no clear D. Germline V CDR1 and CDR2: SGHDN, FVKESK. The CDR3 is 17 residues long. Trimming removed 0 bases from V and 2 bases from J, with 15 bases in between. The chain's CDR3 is CASSQDVHSLITDTQYF. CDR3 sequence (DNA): TGTGCCAGCAGCCAAGACGTGCACAGTTTGATCACAGATACGCAGTATTTT.

The CDR3 DNA reads as TGTGCCAGCAGTTATTTAGGTAGCGGAGGGGTCTCCTACGAGCAGTACTTC. Encoded protein: CASSYLGSGGVSYEQYF. The V gene is TRBV27, the J gene TRBJ2-7, with D possibly being TRBD2 (6 bases). CDR3 length: 17 amino acids. CDR1 is MNHEY, CDR2 SMNVEV, per germline (reference sequence). V lost 4 bases and J lost 0, with 19 bases in between.

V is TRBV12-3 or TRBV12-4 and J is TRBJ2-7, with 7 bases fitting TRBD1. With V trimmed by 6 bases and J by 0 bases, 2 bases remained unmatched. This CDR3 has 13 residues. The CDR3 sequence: CASSRDSSYEQYF. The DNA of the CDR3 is TGTGCCAGCAGCCGGGACAGCTCCTACGAGCAGTACTTC.